The 30 T cell receptor beta chains below were found in one sample sequenced in a study of T cell changes during pregnancy in multiple sclerosis. Sequencing used immunoSEQ multiplex PCR; TCRdb keeps in-frame clones, though not all of them. Among some 29,000 clones listed, roughly 91% were seen once. The sample in question was CD8+ T cells from peripheral blood mononuclear cells, obtained in the second trimester of pregnancy. Every receptor here comes from a female donor in good health, enrolled as a control in a pregnancy study.

The gene calls are TRBV11-2 and TRBJ2-7; the match to TRBD2 covers 8 bases. Per germline, CDR1 SGHAT and CDR2 FQNNGV. Trimming removed 5 bases from V and 3 bases from J; junction bases left unmatched: 6. The CDR3 consists of 14 residues. The CDR3 region has the DNA TGTGCCAGCAGCCGGGAGGCGGGGGGCTACGAGCAGTACTTC. Residues: CASSREAGGYEQYF.

The chain joins TRBV30 to TRBJ1-2; TRBD1 matches at 9 bases. Germline loops: CDR1 GTSNPN, CDR2 SVGIG (reference sequence). The length of the CDR3 is 13 residues. J was trimmed by 6 bases and V by 3 bases; bases with no gene match: 5. The chain's CDR3 is CAWSLTGGHGYTF. Here the CDR3 DNA reads TGTGCCTGGAGCCTAACAGGGGGCCATGGCTACACCTTC. The full variable domain, completed using reference TRBV30 and TRBJ1-2, is SQTIHQWPATLVQPVGSPLSLECTVEGTSNPNLYWYRQAAGRGLQLLFYSVGIGQISSEVPQNLSASRPQDRQFILSSKKLLLSDSGFYLCAWSLTGGHGYTFGSGTRLTVV.

The chain uses TRBV19 and TRBJ2-7; D is possibly TRBD1 (7 bases). V lost 0 bases and J 2 bases, leaving 11 bases between the germline ends. The CDR3 sequence is 15 residues long. From germline, CDR1 is LNHDA and CDR2 SQIVND (reference sequence). The DNA of the CDR3 is TGTGCCAGTAGTATAGAGGGGGGACAGACCTACGAGCAGTACTTC. It is translated as CASSIEGGQTYEQYF.

The chain joins TRBV27 to TRBJ2-7, with TRBD2 as a possible D gene (5 bases). Deletions cut 3 bases from V and 6 bases from J, with 12 bases between. CDR3 length equals 13 residues. Germline CDR1 and CDR2: MNHEY and SMNVEV (reference sequence). CDR3 coding DNA: TGTGCCAGCAGTTTTGGGAGTCTCCGCGAGCAGTACTTC. This encodes CASSFGSLREQYF.

The V gene is TRBV27, the J gene TRBJ1-5; a weak D match, TRBD1 (5 bases). V was pared by 0 bases and J by 0 bases, with 9 bases between. Looked up from germline, CDR1 is MNHEY and CDR2 is SMNVEV (reference sequence). The CDR3 is made up of 16 amino acids. CDR3 loop: CASSLSPGGSNQPQHF. CDR3 nucleotides: TGTGCCAGCAGTTTATCCCCGGGGGGTAGCAATCAGCCCCAGCATTTT.

This clone came up once. The rearrangement joins TRBV7-9 to TRBJ1-2; no clear D gene. Trimming shortened V by 1 base and J by 8 bases, and 11 bases separated the two germline ends. CDR3 length equals 13 residues. Germline V CDR1 and CDR2: SEHNR, FQNEAQ (reference sequence). CDR3 in DNA: TGTGCCAGCAGCTTAGACGGGTTTTACGGCTACACCTTC. This translates into CASSLDGFYGYTF.

The chain is built from TRBV7-8 and TRBJ1-2, with 7 bases identical to TRBD1. This CDR3 spans 17 amino acids. Germline trimming cut 2 bases from V and 6 bases from J; bases unmatched to any gene: 15. CDR1 and CDR2 (germline): SGHVS, FQNEAQ. CDR3 amino acids: CASSLLANRGYYDGYTF. The CDR3 DNA follows: TGTGCCAGCAGCTTATTGGCTAACAGGGGTTATTATGATGGCTACACCTTC.

Comment on this clone: Different DNA sequences within this sample yield the same CDR3. The chain links TRBV4-3 to TRBJ1-1; 10 nucleotides line up with TRBD1. The germline gives CDR1 LGHNA, CDR2 YSLEER. This CDR3 spans 14 amino acids. Trimming at V came to 4 bases and at J to 4 bases, leaving 3 bases not matched to a gene. The CDR3 is CASSPGQGGTEAFF. CDR3 nucleotides: TGCGCCAGCAGCCCTGGACAGGGGGGCACTGAAGCTTTCTTT.

This clone appeared once. This chain links TRBV7-9 with TRBJ2-3, with TRBD1 identical over 8 bases. V was clipped by 3 bases and J by 4 bases; unmatched bases: 3. The CDR3 covers 14 residues. Germline values: CDR1 SEHNR, CDR2 FQNEAQ (reference sequence). The CDR3: CASSLTGAADTQYF. The CDR3 nucleotides are TGTGCCAGCAGCTTGACAGGGGCGGCAGATACGCAGTATTTT.

The CDR3 region is CASSATGWQPQHF. CDR3 in DNA: TGTGCCAGCTCTGCCACAGGTTGGCAGCCCCAGCATTTT. This rearrangement joins TRBV2 to TRBJ1-5; D is possibly TRBD1 (5 bases). The V end lost 8 bases, the J end lost 7 bases, and 15 bases lay between the germline ends. Germline V lookup: CDR1 SNHLY, CDR2 FYNNEI. The CDR3 loop spans 13 amino acids.

The V call is TRBV4-2, the J call TRBJ2-3; 8 bases are shared with TRBD2. CDR3 size: 18 residues. The germline gives CDR1 LGHNA, CDR2 YNFKEQ. V dropped 0 bases and J dropped 2; count of bases not matched to a gene: 10. CDR3 region: CASSQDPPGGAPTDTQYF. CDR3 bases: TGTGCCAGCAGCCAAGACCCCCCGGGGGGGGCCCCCACAGATACGCAGTATTTT.

This clone appeared a single time. CDR3 sequence (DNA): TGTGCCAGCAGTGACACGGGAGGGCGAAACACCGGGGAGCTGTTTTTT. This codes for CASSDTGGRNTGELFF. This chain uses TRBV6-4 with TRBJ2-2; 8 bases are shared with TRBD2. V gave up 2 bases and J gave up 2 bases; unmatched junction bases: 4. Germline V lookup: CDR1 MRHNA, CDR2 SNTAGT. The CDR3 consists of 16 residues.

The genes are TRBV6-1 and TRBJ1-2; D not resolved. From germline, CDR1 is MNHNS and CDR2 SASEGT. The germline V and J ends were trimmed by 9 bases and 4 bases, with 18 bases remaining between them. The CDR3 is 14 amino acids. The CDR3 region is CASFYGLSAYGYTF. The CDR3 DNA sequence: TGTGCCAGTTTCTACGGACTGTCGGCCTATGGCTACACCTTC.

This rearrangement joins TRBV11-2 to TRBJ1-2; D ambiguous. CDR1 SGHAT and CDR2 FQNNGV come from the germline V gene. Trimming removed 4 bases at V and 3 bases at J, with 9 bases between. The CDR3 runs 13 residues. Written as DNA, the CDR3 is TGTGCCAGCAGCTCCATAGATCACTATGGCTACACCTTC. Amino acid sequence: CASSSIDHYGYTF.

V gene TRBV16 combines with J gene TRBJ2-7; D is perhaps TRBD1 (6 bases). The CDR3 runs to 14 residues. Germline CDR1 and CDR2: KGHSY and FQNENV. Trimming cost V 7 bases and J 4 bases, with 17 bases left between them. In DNA, the CDR3 is TGTGCCAGCAACTTTCTTGGGACAACTTACGAGCAGTACTTC. Protein: CASNFLGTTYEQYF.

This chain links TRBV11-2 with TRBJ2-2, with 15 positions matching TRBD2. CDR3 length: 17 amino acids. Germline V gene lookup returns CDR1 SGHAT and CDR2 FQNNGV. With 5 bases clipped from V and 7 bases from J, the junction kept 8 bases outside the gene matches. CDR3 protein: CASSAGLAGGRGGELFF. In nucleotides, the CDR3 is TGTGCCAGCAGCGCCGGACTAGCGGGGGGGCGGGGCGGGGAGCTGTTTTTT.

The CDR3 sequence: CASSRQGSTEAFF. The CDR3 DNA reads as TGTGCCAGCAGTCGACAGGGGAGCACTGAAGCTTTCTTT. The V gene is TRBV25-1, the J gene TRBJ1-1, with TRBD1 matching 8 bases. The CDR3 covers 13 residues. Germline loops: CDR1 MGHDK, CDR2 SYGVNS. V was clipped by 5 bases and J by 4 bases; unmatched bases: 3.

The chain combines TRBV10-3 with TRBJ2-1; TRBD2 agrees at 9 bases. Germline CDR1 reads ENHRY; CDR2 reads SYGVKD. Germline trimming cut 1 base from V and 8 bases from J; bases unmatched to any gene: 6. CDR3 length: 15 residues. The CDR3 reads CAISEYAGGMYEQFF. Here the CDR3 DNA reads TGTGCCATCAGTGAGTACGCGGGGGGGATGTATGAGCAGTTCTTC.

Turning to this clone: The sample contains more than one DNA sequence encoding this CDR3. V and J are TRBV6-4 and TRBJ2-3; 8 bases are shared with TRBD2. V dropped 0 bases and J dropped 1; count of bases not matched to a gene: 0. Germline CDR1 reads MRHNA; CDR2 reads SNTAGT. The CDR3 spans 15 residues. In DNA, the CDR3 is TGTGCCAGCAGTGACTCTAGCGGGGGCACAGATACGCAGTATTTT. Translation gives CASSDSSGGTDTQYF.

The genes are TRBV2 and TRBJ1-1; 7 bases align to TRBD1. V shed 7 bases and J 1 base; nucleotides not matched to a gene: 3. The CDR3 consists of 13 residues. Germline-derived CDR1 and CDR2 are SNHLY and FYNNEI. The CDR3 protein is CASITGENTEAFF. CDR3 nucleotide sequence: TGTGCCAGCATAACAGGGGAGAACACTGAAGCTTTCTTT.

The chain carries TRBV4-3 and TRBJ1-3; TRBD1 matches 7 bases. The ends lost 0 bases at V and 0 bases at J; junction bases unmatched: 8. Germline CDR1 and CDR2: LGHNA and YSLEER. The CDR3 consists of 18 residues. The CDR3 bases are TGCGCCAGCAGCCAAGATCCTCTGGACAGGAACTCTGGAAACACCATATATTTT. Translated, it gives CASSQDPLDRNSGNTIYF.

Turning to this clone: At one end, the junction sequence differs from germline, possibly due to a read error. The rearrangement links TRBV12-5 to TRBJ2-7; D perhaps matches TRBD1 (5 bases). CDR3 length equals 11 residues. CDR1 is LGHNT, CDR2 FRNRAP, per germline. CDR3 sequence reads: CASGLVGQQDF. For the CDR3, the DNA is TGTGCTAGTGGTTTGGTAGGACAACAGGACTTC.

This clone occurred once. The rearrangement links TRBV27 to TRBJ2-7, with 9 bases fitting TRBD2. CDR1 and CDR2 (germline): MNHEY, SMNVEV (reference sequence). Germline trimming cut 0 bases from V and 5 bases from J; bases unmatched to any gene: 11. The CDR3 is made up of 17 amino acids. The CDR3 bases are TGTGCCAGCAGTTTATCGAGTCCTAGCGGGGTAGGCGACGAGCAGTACTTC. It yields the protein CASSLSSPSGVGDEQYF.

The chain employs TRBV13 and TRBJ1-3; no clear D gene. From germline, CDR1 is PRHDT and CDR2 FYEKMQ (reference sequence). V lost 5 bases, J lost 0 bases, and 14 bases lay in between. The CDR3 is 16 residues long. The CDR3: CASSPRPLASGNTIYF. In nucleotides, the CDR3 is TGTGCCAGCAGCCCCCGCCCCCTAGCCTCTGGAAACACCATATATTTT.

CDR3 in DNA: TGTGCCAGCAGCTTATCCAGAGGGACTACCTACGAGCAGTACTTC. Its translation is CASSLSRGTTYEQYF. The gene calls are TRBV11-3 and TRBJ2-7; 7 nucleotides agree with TRBD2. V lost 2 bases to trimming and J lost 2 bases; unmatched junction nucleotides: 6. The CDR3 is 15 residues long. Germline V gives CDR1 SGHNT, CDR2 YENEEA.

CDR3: CASSQGSGGAGEQFF. CDR3 nucleotides: TGTGCCAGCAGCCAAGGTAGCGGGGGGGCCGGAGAGCAGTTCTTC. V and J are TRBV4-2 and TRBJ2-1; 11 nucleotides line up with TRBD2. V was pared by 1 base and J by 10 bases, with 6 bases of the junction left unmatched. This CDR3 is 15 amino acids long. From germline, CDR1 is LGHNA and CDR2 YNFKEQ.

This chain links TRBV14 with TRBJ2-5, with 7 nucleotides matching TRBD1. Trimming cost V 1 base and J 5 bases; bases outside gene matches: 7. CDR1 SGHDN and CDR2 FVKESK come from the germline V gene. The CDR3 extends over 15 amino acids. The CDR3 sequence is CASSQGQGFGETQYF. The CDR3, as DNA: TGTGCCAGCAGCCAAGGACAGGGTTTCGGGGAGACCCAGTACTTC.

V gene TRBV11-2 combines with J gene TRBJ2-5; D may be TRBD1 (6 bases). Per the germline V gene, CDR1 is SGHAT and CDR2 is FQNNGV. The CDR3 totals 15 residues. Trimming pared 5 bases from V and 1 base from J, leaving 14 bases between. The CDR3 here is CASSPPDRSQETQYF. The CDR3 DNA follows: TGTGCCAGCAGCCCTCCCGACAGGTCCCAAGAGACCCAGTACTTC.

V gene TRBV19 combines with J gene TRBJ1-4; possibly TRBD1 for D (6 bases). Germline values: CDR1 LNHDA, CDR2 SQIVND (reference sequence). Trimming stripped 4 bases from V and 3 bases from J, with 12 bases between. The CDR3 is 15 residues long. CDR3 nucleotide sequence: TGTGCCAGTAGTACGATACAGGGCTCTAATGAAAAACTGTTTTTT. Protein: CASSTIQGSNEKLFF.

This sequence joins TRBV4-1 and TRBJ2-7, with D perhaps TRBD2 (5 bases). CDR1 and CDR2 (germline): MGHRA, YSYEKL. The CDR3 runs to 13 residues. The V end was cut by 0 bases, the J end by 4 bases, with 7 bases between. This CDR3 is CASSQDRGYEQYF. For the CDR3, the DNA is TGCGCCAGCAGCCAAGATCGAGGGTACGAGCAGTACTTC.